This section outlines one T cell receptor (beta chain) sequence together with its context. Germline V lookup: CDR1 SQVTM, CDR2 ANQGSEA. V lost 3 bases, J lost 6 bases, and 9 bases lay in between. The CDR3 extends over 12 amino acids. The data stem from a study of technical replicates of blood from a few donors. Repertoires were generated with immunoSEQ multiplex PCR, while TCRdb's copy carries only in-frame clones and drops some. The sample includes around 97,000 clones, around 96% of them seen just once. The sample comprised T cells isolated from PBMCs. This clonotype originated in a human donor in good health. This rearrangement joins TRBV29-1 to TRBJ2-1; D is perhaps TRBD2 (5 bases). CDR3 nucleotides: TGCAGCGTTGATTTCAGCGGCAATGAGCAGTTCTTC. Residues: CSVDFSGNEQFF.